The 30 T cell receptor beta chains below all came from one sample that was sequenced in a study of response to subunit inactivated influenza vaccine. MiXCR was run by TCRdb on the RT-PCR reads, yielding one entry per CDR3 protein. The data show around 760,000 distinct CDR3 sequences, with roughly 14% seen just once and 6.5% to 8.5% held by the top ten. The sequenced sample was PBMCs from blood, obtained 14 to 15 days before vaccination. These receptors all come from a man in his forties or fifties who received an inactivated influenza vaccine.

This clonotype was detected many times. This chain connects TRBV7-8 to TRBJ2-1; no clear D. V lost 4 bases to trimming and J lost 2 bases, with 6 bases between them. Germline CDR1 SGHVS, CDR2 FQNEAQ. This CDR3 spans 13 amino acids. The CDR3 spells CASSYRTYNEQFF. DNA of the CDR3: TGTGCCAGCAGCTATAGGACCTACAATGAGCAGTTCTTC.

This chain connects TRBV27 to TRBJ1-6; a possible D gene is TRBD1 (5 bases). This CDR3 region has 16 residues. Trimming shortened V by 8 bases and J by 0 bases, and 14 bases separated the two germline ends. Germline CDR1 and CDR2: MNHEY and SMNVEV (reference sequence). CDR3 residues: CASWAGPPSYNSPLHF. The CDR3 DNA reads as TGTGCCAGCTGGGCGGGGCCGCCCTCCTATAATTCACCCCTCCACTTT.

This clonotype was recorded a few times. The CDR3 DNA sequence: TGTGCCAGCGATACTGCGGGAGTAGGAGAGACCCAGTACTTC. It is translated as CASDTAGVGETQYF. The chain links TRBV6-2 or TRBV6-3 to TRBJ2-5; 7 positions match TRBD2. The J segment lost 4 bases and the V segment lost 8 bases, leaving 10 bases of the junction unmatched. CDR1 MNHEY and CDR2 SVGEGT come from the germline V gene. The CDR3 covers 14 residues.

V usage is TRBV5-6 and J usage is TRBJ2-2, with TRBD2 matching over 8 bases. This CDR3 spans 15 amino acids. Trimming cost V 7 bases and J 5 bases; bases outside gene matches: 10. Germline CDR1 is SGHDT and CDR2 is YYEEEE. The CDR3 is CASGRGGPGTGELFF. As DNA, the CDR3 is TGTGCCAGCGGACGGGGGGGGCCTGGAACCGGGGAGCTGTTTTTT.

Many counts were recorded for this clonotype. At one end, the junction sequence differs from germline, possibly due to a read error. V is TRBV5-1 and J is TRBJ2-1; TRBD1 aligns across 11 bases. Per germline, CDR1 SGHRS and CDR2 YFSETQ. The CDR3 sequence is 14 residues long. The CDR3 region is CASSLGTGGNEQFF. The CDR3 DNA reads TGTGCCAGCAGCTTAGGGACAGGGGGCAATGAGCAGTTCTTC.

At least ten counts were recorded for this clonotype. A read error may account for a junction end that differs from germline. The chain uses TRBV7-2 and TRBJ2-1, with D tentatively TRBD2 (8 bases). This CDR3 region has 14 residues. Germline V gene sequence: CDR1 SGHTA, CDR2 FQGNSA. In nucleotides, the CDR3 is TGTGCCAGCAGCTCCCAAGCCCGGGGGGGACAGTCAACCTTC. This encodes CASSSQARGGQSTF.

The chain carries TRBV20-1 and TRBJ1-1, with 7 bases aligning to TRBD1. This CDR3 contains 12 residues. Germline-derived CDR1 and CDR2 are DFQATT and SNEGSKA (reference sequence). The trim removed 3 bases at V and 9 bases at J, leaving 7 bases unmatched. CDR3 in amino acids: CSASTGTDKAFF. The CDR3 DNA reads TGCAGTGCTAGTACAGGGACAGATAAAGCTTTCTTT.

This clonotype was seen a handful of times. This sequence joins TRBV20-1 and TRBJ2-5, with a possible D match to TRBD2 (6 bases). Trimming cost V 6 bases and J 3 bases, with 14 bases left between them. This CDR3 is built from 13 residues. Germline CDR1 and CDR2: DFQATT and SNEGSKA (reference sequence). In DNA, the CDR3 is TGCAGTGCCTCCGGACGGGGGAAAGAGACCCAGTACTTC. Its protein product is CSASGRGKETQYF.

This clonotype has ten or more counts. This chain joins TRBV11-2 and TRBJ2-5, with 8 bases lining up with TRBD2. The germline gives CDR1 SGHAT, CDR2 FQNNGV. The CDR3 length is 17 residues. V lost 5 bases, J lost 1 base, and 12 bases stayed unmatched. CDR3 protein: CASSKLRMAGGQETQYF. For the CDR3, the DNA is TGTGCCAGCAGCAAACTCCGGATGGCGGGGGGCCAAGAGACCCAGTACTTC.

The V call is TRBV12-3 or TRBV12-4, the J call TRBJ2-5; 12 bases agree with TRBD2. This CDR3 is built from 15 residues. V trimming: 7 bases; J trimming: 2 bases; junction bases outside the gene matches: 5. The CDR3 is CASMLAGGNQETQYF. For the CDR3, the DNA is TGTGCCAGCATGCTAGCGGGGGGGAATCAAGAGACCCAGTACTTC.

The gene calls are TRBV9 and TRBJ2-7; D gene ambiguous. V lost 0 bases and J lost 0, with 7 bases in between. Germline V gene sequence: CDR1 SGDLS, CDR2 YYNGEE. This CDR3 spans 14 amino acids. The CDR3 here is CASSVDPSSYEQYF. The DNA of the CDR3 is TGTGCCAGCAGCGTAGACCCCAGCTCCTACGAGCAGTACTTC.

This clonotype was found a few times. V is TRBV6-2 or TRBV6-3 and J is TRBJ1-6; tentative D call: TRBD1 (6 bases). Looked up from germline, CDR1 is MNHEY and CDR2 is SVGEGT. Trimming stripped 2 bases from V and 9 bases from J, with 23 bases between. This CDR3 comprises 18 residues. The CDR3 bases are TGTGCCAGCAGTTACGGTCCAGGGGAGGGGTATCGTTCTTCACCCCTCCACTTT. It encodes CASSYGPGEGYRSSPLHF.

The rearrangement joins TRBV7-3 to TRBJ2-1; D gene unclear. Per germline, CDR1 SGHTA and CDR2 FQGTGA. V lost 3 bases to trimming and J lost 7 bases, with 19 bases between them. This CDR3 contains 16 residues. This chain's CDR3 is CASSLGPMGVLNEQFF. In DNA, the CDR3 is TGTGCCAGCAGCTTGGGCCCGATGGGTGTGTTAAATGAGCAGTTCTTC.

The gene calls are TRBV29-1 and TRBJ1-1, with 10 bases identical to TRBD1. From germline, CDR1 is SQVTM and CDR2 ANQGSEA. The CDR3 runs 14 residues. After removal of 6 bases from V and 6 bases from J, the junction contained 10 bases not matched to a gene. The CDR3 here is CSVQTGTGVSEAFF. In nucleotides, the CDR3 is TGCAGCGTACAAACCGGGACAGGGGTTTCTGAAGCTTTCTTT.

A few counts support this clonotype. This chain connects TRBV20-1 to TRBJ2-7; TRBD1 agrees at 9 bases. The CDR3 loop spans 13 amino acids. Per the germline V gene, CDR1 is DFQATT and CDR2 is SNEGSKA (reference sequence). The CDR3 protein is CSQDRGPSGEQYF. The CDR3 bases are TGCAGCCAGGACAGGGGCCCCTCGGGGGAGCAGTACTTC.

A few counts support this clonotype. This sequence joins TRBV7-2 and TRBJ2-7; D unresolved. Germline V CDR1 and CDR2: SGHTA, FQGNSA. The CDR3 sequence is 15 residues long. V was pared by 1 base and J by 4 bases, with 14 bases between. Here the CDR3 reads CASSLVRGNAYEQYF. In nucleotides, the CDR3 is TGTGCCAGCAGCTTAGTTCGAGGTAACGCGTACGAGCAGTACTTC.

The chain carries TRBV27 and TRBJ1-1; D gene uncertain. The CDR3 is made up of 15 amino acids. V gave up 7 bases and J gave up 4 bases, with 19 bases separating them. CDR1 is MNHEY and CDR2 is SMNVEV in the germline V gene (reference sequence). The CDR3 region has the DNA TGTGCCAGCACCCGGGCCGGGTGGCGGGGCACTGAAGCTTTCTTT. Its protein product is CASTRAGWRGTEAFF.

The rearrangement joins TRBV20-1 to TRBJ2-1; 9 positions agree with TRBD2. The CDR3 contains 15 residues. Germline-derived CDR1 and CDR2 are DFQATT and SNEGSKA (reference sequence). The CDR3 region is CSALRSGGTYNEQFF. The CDR3 bases are TGCAGCGCCCTAAGGAGCGGGGGGACCTACAATGAGCAGTTCTTC.

This clonotype was detected many times. DNA of the CDR3: TGCAGCGTTGATTTGGGGGGCAATGAGCAGTTCTTC. Translated, it gives CSVDLGGNEQFF. The chain couples TRBV29-1 to TRBJ2-1, with a tentative D call TRBD2 (6 bases). V lost 3 bases to trimming and J lost 6 bases, with 9 bases between them. This CDR3 is 12 amino acids long. Germline-derived CDR1 and CDR2 are SQVTM and ANQGSEA.

This clonotype has ten or more counts. The CDR3 DNA reads as TGTGCCAGTAGTATAGCACCCCGGAGACTTGCCACTGAAGCTTTCTTT. This translates into CASSIAPRRLATEAFF. V gene TRBV19 combines with J gene TRBJ1-1, with D uncertain. From germline, CDR1 is LNHDA and CDR2 SQIVND (reference sequence). The ends were cut back, 1 base at V and 4 bases at J, with 16 bases in the middle. The CDR3 contains 16 residues.

The J gene is TRBJ2-1, the V gene TRBV4-1; D unclear. Germline V gene lookup returns CDR1 MGHRA and CDR2 YSYEKL. Trimming pared 2 bases from V and 3 bases from J, leaving 11 bases between. CDR3 length equals 15 residues. The CDR3 here is CASSQRRINYNEQFF. As DNA, the CDR3 is TGCGCCAGCAGCCAACGGCGGATCAACTACAATGAGCAGTTCTTC.

The genes are TRBV14 and TRBJ2-4, with TRBD1 matching over 11 bases. V was pared by 3 bases and J by 2 bases, with 6 bases of the junction left unmatched. This CDR3 is built from 17 residues. Per germline, CDR1 SGHDN and CDR2 FVKESK. Here the CDR3 DNA reads TGTGCCAGCAGCCATCCGGGACAGGGGGGATCCAAAAACATTCAGTACTTC. Translated: CASSHPGQGGSKNIQYF.

This clonotype was recorded at least ten times. The chain employs TRBV21-1 and TRBJ2-7; the table's D call of TRBD1 was not tested on the DNA. TRBV21-1 is classified as a pseudogene. This CDR3 has 15 amino acids. The DNA for the CDR3 is TGTGCCAGCAGCAAACATGGGGACAACTCCTACGAGCAGTACTTC. This codes for CASSKHGDNSYEQYF.

This clonotype was seen a handful of times. The chain links TRBV27 to TRBJ2-3, with TRBD2 matching over 10 bases. The CDR3 length is 18 residues. CDR1 and CDR2 (germline): MNHEY, SMNVEV (reference sequence). V was clipped by 1 base and J by 0 bases; unmatched bases: 7. The chain's CDR3 is CASSLLLAGAASTDTQYF. The CDR3 bases are TGTGCCAGCAGTTTATTGCTAGCGGGGGCCGCAAGCACAGATACGCAGTATTTT.

This clonotype was observed a handful of times. V and J are TRBV6-2 or TRBV6-3 and TRBJ2-5; 9 positions agree with TRBD2. Trimming removed 10 bases from V and 5 bases from J; junction bases left unmatched: 11. This CDR3 region has 14 residues. Germline loops: CDR1 MNHEY, CDR2 SVGEGT. CDR3 amino acids: CATKGTSPRETQYF. The CDR3 coding sequence is TGTGCCACAAAGGGGACTAGCCCTCGGGAGACCCAGTACTTC.

V gene TRBV3-1 combines with J gene TRBJ2-1; no reliable D call. CDR1 and CDR2 (germline): LGHDT, YNNKEL (reference sequence). V was pared by 5 bases and J by 9 bases, with 8 bases between. The CDR3 contains 11 residues. This chain's CDR3 is CASSVGIEQFF. CDR3 bases: TGTGCCAGCAGCGTGGGGATTGAGCAGTTCTTC.

This clonotype appeared many times. The chain recombines TRBV29-1 with TRBJ2-7, with 9 nucleotides matching TRBD2. Trimming at V came to 2 bases and at J to 2 bases, leaving 1 base not matched to a gene. Germline CDR1 is SQVTM and CDR2 is ANQGSEA. This CDR3 spans 13 amino acids. In DNA, the CDR3 is TGCAGCGTTGAAAAGCGGGGGGCCTACGAGCAGTACTTC. Translating gives CSVEKRGAYEQYF.

This CDR3 reads CASSLGDWAGELFF. As DNA, the CDR3 is TGTGCCAGCAGCTTAGGAGACTGGGCCGGGGAGCTGTTTTTT. The V call is TRBV11-2, the J call TRBJ2-2; D is undetermined. The germline gives CDR1 SGHAT, CDR2 FQNNGV. The V gene lost 1 base and the J gene lost 6 bases, with 9 bases spanning the gap. CDR3 length: 14 amino acids. The complete variable domain, with remaining parts taken from reference TRBV11-2 and TRBJ2-2, reads EAGVAQSPRYKIIEKRQSVAFWCNPISGHATLYWYQQILGQGPKLLIQFQNNGVVDDSQLPKDRFSAERLKGVDSTLKIQPAKLEDSAVYLCASSLGDWAGELFFGEGSRLTVL.

The genes are TRBV5-1 and TRBJ2-1; 14 bases align to TRBD2. The V gene's germline CDR1 is SGHRS and CDR2 YFSETQ. The length of the CDR3 is 16 residues. Trimming cost V 6 bases and J 8 bases; bases outside gene matches: 10. CDR3 residues: CASTLQTSGGADEQFF. CDR3 nucleotides: TGCGCCAGCACCCTCCAGACTAGCGGGGGGGCGGATGAGCAGTTCTTC.

The V call is TRBV7-2, the J call TRBJ2-3; 9 nucleotides align to TRBD2. From germline, CDR1 is SGHTA and CDR2 FQGNSA. The trim removed 6 bases at V and 5 bases at J, leaving 6 bases unmatched. The CDR3 runs to 14 residues. The CDR3 protein is CASRVRGGQDTQYF. The CDR3 nucleotides are TGTGCCAGCAGGGTGCGGGGGGGGCAAGATACGCAGTATTTT.